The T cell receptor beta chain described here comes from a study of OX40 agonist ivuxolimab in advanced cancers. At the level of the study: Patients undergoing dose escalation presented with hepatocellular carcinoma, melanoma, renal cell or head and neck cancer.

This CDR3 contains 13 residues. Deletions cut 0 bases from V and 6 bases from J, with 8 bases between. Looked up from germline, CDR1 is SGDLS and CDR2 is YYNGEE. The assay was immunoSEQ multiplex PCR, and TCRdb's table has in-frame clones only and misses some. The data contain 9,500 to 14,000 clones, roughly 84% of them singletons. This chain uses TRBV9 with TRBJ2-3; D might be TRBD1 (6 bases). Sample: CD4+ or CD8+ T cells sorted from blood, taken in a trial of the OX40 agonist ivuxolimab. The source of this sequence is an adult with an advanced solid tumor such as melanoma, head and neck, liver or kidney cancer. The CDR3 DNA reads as TGTGCCAGCAGCGTAGGGGGGCCCGATACGCAGTATTTT. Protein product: CASSVGGPDTQYF.